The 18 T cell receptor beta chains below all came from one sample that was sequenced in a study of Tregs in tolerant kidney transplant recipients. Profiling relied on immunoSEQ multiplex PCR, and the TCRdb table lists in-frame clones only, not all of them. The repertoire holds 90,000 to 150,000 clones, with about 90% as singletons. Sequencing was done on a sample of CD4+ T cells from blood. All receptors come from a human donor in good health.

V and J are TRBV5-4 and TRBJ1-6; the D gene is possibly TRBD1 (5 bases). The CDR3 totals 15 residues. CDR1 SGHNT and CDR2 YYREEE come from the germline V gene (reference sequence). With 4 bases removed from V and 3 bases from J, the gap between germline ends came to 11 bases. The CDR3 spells CASSTSTVYNSPLHF. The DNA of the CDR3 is TGTGCCAGCAGCACCTCGACAGTCTATAATTCACCCCTCCACTTT. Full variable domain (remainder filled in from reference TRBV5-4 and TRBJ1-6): ETGVTQSPTHLIKTRGQQVTLRCSSQSGHNTVSWYQQALGQGPQFIFQYYREEENGRGNFPPRFSGLQFPNYSSELNVNALELDDSALYLCASSTSTVYNSPLHFGNGTRLTVT.

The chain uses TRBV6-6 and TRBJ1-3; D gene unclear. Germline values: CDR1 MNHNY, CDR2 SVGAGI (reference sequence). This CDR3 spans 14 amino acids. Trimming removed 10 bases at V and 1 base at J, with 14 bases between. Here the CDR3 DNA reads TGTGCCACCAACCCAAGGGCATCTGGAAACACCATATATTTT. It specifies CATNPRASGNTIYF.

The DNA for the CDR3 is TGTGCCAGCAGTTATAGCGTCATACCTCCCTACGAGCAGTACTTC. This codes for CASSYSVIPPYEQYF. V is TRBV6-6 and J is TRBJ2-7; TRBD2 is a possible D gene (5 bases). Deletions cut 3 bases from V and 2 bases from J, with 14 bases between. CDR1 is MNHNY and CDR2 is SVGAGI in the germline V gene (reference sequence). This CDR3 is 15 amino acids long.

The CDR3 reads CASSQLPGLAGGFEQFF. The CDR3, as DNA: TGCGCCAGCAGCCAACTCCCGGGACTAGCGGGAGGGTTTGAGCAGTTCTTC. This chain links TRBV4-1 with TRBJ2-1, with 16 positions matching TRBD2. This CDR3 spans 17 amino acids. From germline, CDR1 is MGHRA and CDR2 YSYEKL. V trimming: 2 bases; J trimming: 9 bases; junction bases outside the gene matches: 7.

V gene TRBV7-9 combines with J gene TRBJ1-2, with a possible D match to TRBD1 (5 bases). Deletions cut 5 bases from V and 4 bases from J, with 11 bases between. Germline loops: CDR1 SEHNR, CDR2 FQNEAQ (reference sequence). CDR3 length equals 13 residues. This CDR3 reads CASSIRGIYGYTF. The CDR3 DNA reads TGTGCCAGCAGCATCCGGGGCATCTATGGCTACACCTTC. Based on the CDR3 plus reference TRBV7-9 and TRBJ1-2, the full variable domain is DTGVSQNPRHKITKRGQNVTFRCDPISEHNRLYWYRQTLGQGPEFLTYFQNEAQLEKSRLLSDRFSAERPKGSFSTLEIQRTEQGDSAMYLCASSIRGIYGYTFGSGTRLTVV.

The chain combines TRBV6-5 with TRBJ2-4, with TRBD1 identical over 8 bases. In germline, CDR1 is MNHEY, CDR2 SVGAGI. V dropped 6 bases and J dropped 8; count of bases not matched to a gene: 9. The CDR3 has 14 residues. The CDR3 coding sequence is TGTGCCAGCAGCCTTGGACAGGGAAGGTACATTCAGTACTTC. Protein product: CASSLGQGRYIQYF.

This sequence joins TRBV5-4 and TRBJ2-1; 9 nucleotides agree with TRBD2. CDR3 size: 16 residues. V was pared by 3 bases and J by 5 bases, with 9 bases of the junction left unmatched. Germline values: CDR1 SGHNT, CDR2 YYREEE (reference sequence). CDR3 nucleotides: TGTGCCAGCAGCTCCTCAGGCGGGAGGGTCAACAATGAGCAGTTCTTC. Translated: CASSSSGGRVNNEQFF.

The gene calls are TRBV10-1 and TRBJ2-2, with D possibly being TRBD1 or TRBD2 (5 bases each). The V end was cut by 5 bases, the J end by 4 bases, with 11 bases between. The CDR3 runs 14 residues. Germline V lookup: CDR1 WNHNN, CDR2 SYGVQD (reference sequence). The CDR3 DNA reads TGCGCCAGCAGTCCACTAGACAGCACCGGGGAGCTGTTTTTT. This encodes CASSPLDSTGELFF.

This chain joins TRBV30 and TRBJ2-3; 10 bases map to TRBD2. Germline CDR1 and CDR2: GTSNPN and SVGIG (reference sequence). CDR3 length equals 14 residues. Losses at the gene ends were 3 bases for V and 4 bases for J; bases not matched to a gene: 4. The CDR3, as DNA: TGTGCCTGGAGGCCAGCGGGGGGGGCAGATACGCAGTATTTT. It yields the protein CAWRPAGGADTQYF.

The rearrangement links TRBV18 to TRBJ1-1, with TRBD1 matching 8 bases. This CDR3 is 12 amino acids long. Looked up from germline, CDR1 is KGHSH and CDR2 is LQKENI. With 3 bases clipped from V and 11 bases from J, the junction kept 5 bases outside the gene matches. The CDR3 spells CASSPETGAAFF. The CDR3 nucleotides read TGTGCCAGCTCACCGGAGACAGGGGCGGCTTTCTTT.

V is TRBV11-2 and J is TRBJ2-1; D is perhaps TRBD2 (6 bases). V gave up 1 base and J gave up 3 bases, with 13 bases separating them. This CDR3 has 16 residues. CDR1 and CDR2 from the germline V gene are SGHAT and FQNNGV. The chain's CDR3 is CASSLALAVSYNEQFF. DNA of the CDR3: TGTGCCAGCAGCTTAGCACTAGCAGTTAGCTACAATGAGCAGTTCTTC.

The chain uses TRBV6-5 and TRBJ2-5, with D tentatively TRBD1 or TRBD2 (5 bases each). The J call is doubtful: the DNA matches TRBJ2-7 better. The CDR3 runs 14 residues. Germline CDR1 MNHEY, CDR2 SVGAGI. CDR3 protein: CASSFRDGSYEQYF. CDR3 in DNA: TGTGCCAGCAGTTTCCGGGACGGATCCTACGAGCAGTACTTC.

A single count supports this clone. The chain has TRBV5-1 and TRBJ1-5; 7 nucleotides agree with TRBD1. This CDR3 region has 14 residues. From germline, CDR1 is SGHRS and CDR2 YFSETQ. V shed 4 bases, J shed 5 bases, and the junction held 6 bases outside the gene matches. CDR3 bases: TGCGCCAGCAGCCCAGGGGGGATAGATCAGCCCCAGCATTTT. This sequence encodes CASSPGGIDQPQHF.

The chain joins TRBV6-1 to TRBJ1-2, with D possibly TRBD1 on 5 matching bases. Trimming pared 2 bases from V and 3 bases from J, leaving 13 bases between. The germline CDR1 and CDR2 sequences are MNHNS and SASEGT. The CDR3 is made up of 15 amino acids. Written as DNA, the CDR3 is TGTGCCAGCAGTGAACCCGGGACCGGGGACTATGGCTACACCTTC. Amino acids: CASSEPGTGDYGYTF.

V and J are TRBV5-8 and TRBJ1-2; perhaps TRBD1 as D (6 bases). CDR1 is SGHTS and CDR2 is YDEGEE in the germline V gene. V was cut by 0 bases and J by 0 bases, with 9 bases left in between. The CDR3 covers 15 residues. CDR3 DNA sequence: TGTGCCAGCAGCTTGGCCGACAGGACTAACTATGGCTACACCTTC. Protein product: CASSLADRTNYGYTF.

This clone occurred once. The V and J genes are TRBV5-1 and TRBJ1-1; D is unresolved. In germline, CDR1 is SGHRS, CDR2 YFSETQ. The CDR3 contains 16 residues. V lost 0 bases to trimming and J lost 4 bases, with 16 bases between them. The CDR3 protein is CASSLVPGAKTTEAFF. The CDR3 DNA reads TGCGCCAGCAGCTTGGTACCCGGTGCAAAAACCACTGAAGCTTTCTTT.

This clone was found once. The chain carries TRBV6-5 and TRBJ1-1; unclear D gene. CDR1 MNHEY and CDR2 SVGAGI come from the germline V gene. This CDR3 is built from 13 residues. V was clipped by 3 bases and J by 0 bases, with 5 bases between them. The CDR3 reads CASSYDMNTEAFF. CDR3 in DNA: TGTGCCAGCAGTTATGACATGAACACTGAAGCTTTCTTT.

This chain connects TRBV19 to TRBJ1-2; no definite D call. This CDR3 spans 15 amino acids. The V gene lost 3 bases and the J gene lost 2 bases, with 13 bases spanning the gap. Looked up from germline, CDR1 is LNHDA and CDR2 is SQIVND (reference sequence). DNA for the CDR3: TGTGCCAGTAGTATCCTCCCTACGTTAAACTATGGCTACACCTTC. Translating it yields CASSILPTLNYGYTF.